The 13 T cell receptor beta chains below were found in one sample sequenced in a study of blood T cells in healthy people across ages. Primers used in a second PCR of about 6 to 12 cycles were a sample-barcoded 5' primer and a J-beta primer mix. TCRdb used MiXCR to reprocess the 5' RACE reads, holding one entry per CDR3 protein. The sample carries fewer than 2,000,000 distinct CDR3 sequences, about 31% recorded once. Sequencing was done on a sample of blood. These receptors originate from a woman aged 30 to 39 in good health.

As to this clonotype: The germline gene is not matched at one end of the junction; a read error may be the cause. V usage is TRBV6-1 and J usage is TRBJ2-1; 7 bases fit TRBD1. CDR1 is MNHNS and CDR2 is SASEGT in the germline V gene. CDR3 length: 14 residues. The CDR3 sequence is CASREGDRANEQFF. CDR3 DNA: TGTGCCAGCAGGGAAGGAGACAGGGCTAATGAGCAGTTCTTC.

This clonotype occurred many times. This sequence joins TRBV29-1 and TRBJ2-7; the match to TRBD1 covers 8 bases. Germline loops: CDR1 SQVTM, CDR2 ANQGSEA. The ends lost 0 bases at V and 5 bases at J; junction bases unmatched: 9. The CDR3 has 15 residues. CDR3 protein: CSVEDGTGTVDEQYF. CDR3 nucleotides: TGCAGCGTTGAAGACGGGACAGGTACCGTTGACGAGCAGTACTTC.

This clonotype was picked up a small number of times. The V and J genes are TRBV20-1 and TRBJ2-5, with 13 bases aligning to TRBD2. V lost 0 bases and J lost 4; bases outside the gene matches: 2. Germline V gene sequence: CDR1 DFQATT, CDR2 SNEGSKA (reference sequence). The CDR3 spans 15 residues. The CDR3 sequence: CSARETSGRLETQYF. The CDR3 DNA is TGCAGTGCTAGAGAGACTAGCGGGAGGCTAGAGACCCAGTACTTC.

The rearrangement joins TRBV18 to TRBJ2-7; D is perhaps TRBD2 (6 bases). The V end lost 4 bases, the J end lost 0 bases, and 16 bases lay between the germline ends. There are 16 residues in the CDR3. Germline values: CDR1 KGHSH, CDR2 LQKENI. This CDR3 reads CASSHTGTGNSYEQYF. As DNA, the CDR3 is TGTGCCAGCTCACACACCGGGACTGGTAACTCCTACGAGCAGTACTTC. Full variable domain (missing parts from reference TRBV18 and TRBJ2-7): NAGVMQNPRHLVRRRGQEARLRCSPMKGHSHVYWYRQLPEEGLKFMVYLQKENIIDESGMPKERFSAEFPKEGPSILRIQQVVRGDSAAYFCASSHTGTGNSYEQYFGPGTRLTVT.

The V and J genes are TRBV6-1 and TRBJ2-2; a possible D gene is TRBD2 (6 bases). Germline-derived CDR1 and CDR2 are MNHNS and SASEGT. Trimming pared 4 bases from V and 4 bases from J, leaving 19 bases between. This CDR3 spans 17 amino acids. The CDR3 is CASSVADIRAGTGELFF. Here the CDR3 DNA reads TGTGCCAGCAGTGTAGCGGACATAAGGGCGGGCACCGGGGAGCTGTTTTTT.

This clonotype was detected many times. The chain is built from TRBV4-1 and TRBJ2-1; D is uncertain. The CDR3 extends over 12 amino acids. Trimming removed 5 bases at V and 3 bases at J, with 5 bases between. Per the germline V gene, CDR1 is MGHRA and CDR2 is YSYEKL. CDR3 bases: TGCGCCAGCAGCGTCTACTACAATGAGCAGTTCTTC. Encoded protein: CASSVYYNEQFF.

This clonotype turned up a few times. V is TRBV6-6 and J is TRBJ2-7, with D tentatively TRBD1 (6 bases). The CDR3 is made up of 14 amino acids. Germline CDR1 and CDR2: MNHNY and SVGAGI (reference sequence). V dropped 7 bases and J dropped 3 bases, with 16 bases sitting between them. CDR3 residues: CASTASQGFYEQYF. CDR3 DNA sequence: TGTGCCAGCACGGCGTCACAGGGATTCTACGAGCAGTACTTC.

In nucleotides, the CDR3 is TGTGCCAGCAGTTATCGCGGGACGGAGGGCTACACCTTC. Encoded protein: CASSYRGTEGYTF. The rearrangement links TRBV6-6 to TRBJ1-2; TRBD1 might be the D (5 bases). The germline gives CDR1 MNHNY, CDR2 SVGAGI (reference sequence). V was shortened by 3 bases and J by 8 bases, with 13 bases between the two germline ends. The CDR3 spans 13 residues.

This clonotype was found many times. The chain uses TRBV29-1 and TRBJ2-2, with D unclear. Germline-derived CDR1 and CDR2 are SQVTM and ANQGSEA. The CDR3 covers 12 residues. Trimming stripped 6 bases from V and 7 bases from J, with 12 bases between. The CDR3 bases are TGCAGCGTCGTTACATCGGGCGGGGAGCTGTTTTTT. This sequence encodes CSVVTSGGELFF.

This clonotype has at least ten counts. This sequence joins TRBV10-3 and TRBJ2-1, with D possibly called TRBD1 or TRBD2 (5 bases each). Germline CDR1 reads ENHRY; CDR2 reads SYGVKD. CDR3 size: 15 residues. V shed 6 bases and J shed 4 bases, with 16 bases lying between them. As DNA, the CDR3 is TGTGCCATCAGCGACGGGACGGATGGATACAATGAGCAGTTCTTC. The encoded protein is CAISDGTDGYNEQFF.

This clonotype was seen more than once but under ten times. The chain recombines TRBV28 with TRBJ2-4; D not resolved. Trimming took off 3 bases at V and 0 bases at J, with 6 bases between the two ends. This CDR3 spans 14 amino acids. The germline gives CDR1 MDHEN, CDR2 SYDVKM. The CDR3 spells CASSFDVAKNIQYF. The DNA of the CDR3 is TGTGCCAGCAGTTTTGATGTAGCCAAAAACATTCAGTACTTC.

The sample holds many counts of this clonotype. This chain uses TRBV4-1 with TRBJ2-3; 9 positions agree with TRBD2. CDR1 is MGHRA and CDR2 is YSYEKL in the germline V gene. This CDR3 has 16 residues. J was trimmed by 6 bases and V by 4 bases; bases with no gene match: 11. CDR3: CASSRGGGAVVDTQYF. The CDR3 nucleotides read TGCGCCAGCAGCCGTGGCGGGGGGGCCGTGGTGGATACGCAGTATTTT.

The chain employs TRBV20-1 and TRBJ1-1; perhaps TRBD1 as D (5 bases). The CDR3 contains 16 residues. Germline V CDR1 and CDR2: DFQATT, SNEGSKA (reference sequence). V dropped 6 bases and J dropped 1 base, with 21 bases sitting between them. CDR3: CSAPLGTSKPNTEAFF. The CDR3 region has the DNA TGCAGTGCCCCCCTGGGGACGAGTAAGCCGAACACTGAAGCTTTCTTT.